This TCR beta chain was sequenced during a study of early T cells in non-severe SARS-CoV-2 infection. Study results and caveats: VDJdb matches were skewed toward anti-spike CD8 T cell responses.

This clonotype appeared many times. Its antigen remains unknown. Via MiXCR, TCRdb re-called the 5' RACE reads, giving one row per CDR3 protein. Of some 34,000 distinct CDR3 sequences in the sample, approximately 9.1% were seen once. The V end lost 2 bases, the J end lost 3 bases, and 8 bases lay between the germline ends. The CDR3 is 13 residues long. The germline V gene has CDR1 ENHRY and CDR2 SYGVKD. This sequence joins TRBV10-3 and TRBJ2-7; D is perhaps TRBD1 (5 bases). The material sequenced was whole blood. The clonotype was recovered from an adult who was a healthcare worker with PCR-confirmed SARS-CoV-2 infection or an uninfected control (not recorded which). DNA for the CDR3: TGTGCCATCAGTGAGAACAGGATCTACGAGCAGTACTTC. This encodes CAISENRIYEQYF.